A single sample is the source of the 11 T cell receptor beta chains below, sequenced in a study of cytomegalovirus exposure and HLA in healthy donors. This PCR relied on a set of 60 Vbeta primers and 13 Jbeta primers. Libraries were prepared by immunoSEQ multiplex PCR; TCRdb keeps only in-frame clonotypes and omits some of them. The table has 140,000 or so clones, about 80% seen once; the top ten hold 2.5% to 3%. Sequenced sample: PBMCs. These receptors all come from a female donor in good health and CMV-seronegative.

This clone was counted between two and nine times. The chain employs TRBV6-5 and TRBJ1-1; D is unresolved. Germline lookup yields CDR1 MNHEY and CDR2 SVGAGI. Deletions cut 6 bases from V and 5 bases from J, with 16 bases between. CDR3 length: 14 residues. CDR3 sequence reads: CASRPSFAETEAFF. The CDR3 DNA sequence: TGTGCCAGCAGACCCTCTTTTGCGGAAACTGAAGCTTTCTTT.

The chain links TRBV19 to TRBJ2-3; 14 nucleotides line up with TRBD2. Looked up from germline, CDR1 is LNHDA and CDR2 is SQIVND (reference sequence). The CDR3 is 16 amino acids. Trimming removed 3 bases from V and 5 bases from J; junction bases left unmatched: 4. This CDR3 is CASSIRLAGGQDTQYF. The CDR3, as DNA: TGTGCCAGTAGTATCCGACTAGCGGGAGGGCAAGATACGCAGTATTTT.

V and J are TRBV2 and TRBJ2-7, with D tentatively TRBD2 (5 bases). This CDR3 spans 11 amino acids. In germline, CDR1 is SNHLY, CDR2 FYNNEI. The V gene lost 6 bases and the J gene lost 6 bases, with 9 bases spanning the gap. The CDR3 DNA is TGTGCCAGCAGCGGACTTGTCGAGCAGTACTTC. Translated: CASSGLVEQYF.

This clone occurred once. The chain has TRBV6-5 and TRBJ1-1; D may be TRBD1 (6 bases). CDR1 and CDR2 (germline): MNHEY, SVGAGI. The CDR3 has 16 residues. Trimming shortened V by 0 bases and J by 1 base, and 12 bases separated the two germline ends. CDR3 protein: CASSYSGGGANTEAFF. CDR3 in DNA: TGTGCCAGCAGTTACTCAGGTGGGGGGGCGAACACTGAAGCTTTCTTT.

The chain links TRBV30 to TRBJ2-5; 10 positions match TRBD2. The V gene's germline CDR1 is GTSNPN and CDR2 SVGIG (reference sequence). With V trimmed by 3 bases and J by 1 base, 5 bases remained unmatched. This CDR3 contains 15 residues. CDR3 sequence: CAWSTGTSVQETQYF. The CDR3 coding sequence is TGTGCCTGGAGCACAGGGACTAGCGTCCAAGAGACCCAGTACTTC. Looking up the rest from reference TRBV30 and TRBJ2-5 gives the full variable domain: SQTIHQWPATLVQPVGSPLSLECTVEGTSNPNLYWYRQAAGRGLQLLFYSVGIGQISSEVPQNLSASRPQDRQFILSSKKLLLSDSGFYLCAWSTGTSVQETQYFGPGTRLLVL.

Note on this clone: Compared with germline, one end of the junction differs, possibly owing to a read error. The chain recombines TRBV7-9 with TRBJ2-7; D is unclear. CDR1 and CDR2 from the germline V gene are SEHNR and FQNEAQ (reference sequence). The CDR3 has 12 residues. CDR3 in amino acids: CSSSLGDYEQYF. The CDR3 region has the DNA TGTTCCAGCAGCTTAGGAGACTACGAGCAGTACTTC.

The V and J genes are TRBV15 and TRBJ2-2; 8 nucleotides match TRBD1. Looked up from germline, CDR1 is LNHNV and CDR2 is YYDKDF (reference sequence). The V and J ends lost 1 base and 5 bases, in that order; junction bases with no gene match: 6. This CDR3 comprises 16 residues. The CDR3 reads CATSRGQGARTGELFF. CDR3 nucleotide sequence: TGTGCCACCAGCAGAGGGCAGGGGGCGCGAACCGGGGAGCTGTTTTTT.

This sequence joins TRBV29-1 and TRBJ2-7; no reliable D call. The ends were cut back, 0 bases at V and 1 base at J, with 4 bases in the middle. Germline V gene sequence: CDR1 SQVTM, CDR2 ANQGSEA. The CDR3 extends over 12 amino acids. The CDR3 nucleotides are TGCAGCGTTGAAGAACGGTCCTACGAGCAGTACTTC. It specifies CSVEERSYEQYF.

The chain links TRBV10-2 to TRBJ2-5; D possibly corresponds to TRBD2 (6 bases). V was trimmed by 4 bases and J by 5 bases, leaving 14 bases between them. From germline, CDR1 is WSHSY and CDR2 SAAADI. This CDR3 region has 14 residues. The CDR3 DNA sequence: TGCGCCAGCAGTGGCGGGGAAGAAATGGAGACCCAGTACTTC. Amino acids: CASSGGEEMETQYF.

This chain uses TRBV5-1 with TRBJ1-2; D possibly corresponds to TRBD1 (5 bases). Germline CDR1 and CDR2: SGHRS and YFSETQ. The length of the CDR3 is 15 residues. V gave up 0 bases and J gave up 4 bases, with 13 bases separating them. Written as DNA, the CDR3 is TGCGCCAGCAGCTTGGCTGCCGACAGCCTCTATGGCTACACCTTC. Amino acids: CASSLAADSLYGYTF.

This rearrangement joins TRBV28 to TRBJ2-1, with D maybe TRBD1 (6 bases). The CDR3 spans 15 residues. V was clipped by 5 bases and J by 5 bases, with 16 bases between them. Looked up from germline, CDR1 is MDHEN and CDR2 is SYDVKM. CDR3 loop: CASSRGGGQNNEQFF. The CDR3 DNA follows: TGTGCCAGCAGTAGGGGTGGGGGCCAAAACAATGAGCAGTTCTTC.